This T cell receptor beta chain is drawn from a study of blood T cell repertoires in COVID-19. Study background: From T cells, B-cell-depleted T cells, or PBMCs came the material, which was cDNA or gDNA.

This clone has a handful of counts. The table came from immunoSEQ multiplex PCR; TCRdb's copy has only in-frame clones and leaves some out. The sample has roughly 310,000 clones, under 90% seen once. The sequenced material came from peripheral blood. The sequence derives from a woman under 40 with COVID-19, enrolled during active disease.

DNA for the CDR3: TGTGCCAGCCCGGCGGGGTCACAAGAGACCCAGTACTTC. Translation: CASPAGSQETQYF. The gene calls are TRBV2 and TRBJ2-5; D is possibly TRBD2 (6 bases). CDR1 SNHLY and CDR2 FYNNEI come from the germline V gene. V was pared by 8 bases and J by 2 bases, with 12 bases between. This CDR3 comprises 13 residues.